This is a list of T cell receptor beta chains from one sample in a study of T-cell memory formation after mild COVID-19. TCRdb re-derived calls from the 5' RACE reads in MiXCR, one entry per CDR3 protein. This sample has about 210,000 distinct CDR3 sequences, with over 9.5% found just once. The sample consisted of PBMCs or a T cell subset sorted from them (not recorded which). The receptors shown here come from a man between 18 and 35 years old who had mild COVID-19 (a few samples of this study predate the infection). Cell type and time point are not known. CDR3s include the opening cysteine and the closing phenylalanine or tryptophan. The D gene is left open where the match is weak. The size field is filled for only some rows; it gives once, few, many or a size class.

cdr3_length j_call v_call clone_size d_call cdr3_nt cdr3_aa
16 TRBJ2-5 TRBV4-3 many - TGCGCCAGCAGCCTTCGTATTGGGGATCTCCAAGAGACCCAGTACTTC CASSLRIGDLQETQYF
17 TRBJ2-3 TRBV29-1 - - TGCAGCGTTGAAGTCTGGGACGTACACCCGTCCACAGATACGCAGTATTTT CSVEVWDVHPSTDTQYF
15 TRBJ1-1 TRBV5-1 - - TGCGCCAGCAGCCCTTTGCAGAGGTTGAACACTGAAGCTTTCTTT CASSPLQRLNTEAFF
12 TRBJ2-3 TRBV20-1 few - TGCAGTGCTGGAGGACAGACAGATACGCAGTATTTT CSAGGQTDTQYF
13 TRBJ2-2 TRBV7-9 few - TGTGCCAGCAGCCCGCGGGGTGCCGGGGAGCTGTTTTTT CASSPRGAGELFF
10 TRBJ2-5 TRBV12-5 - - TGTGCTAGTGAAGAAGAGACCCAGTACTTC CASEEETQYF
14 TRBJ2-5 TRBV7-2 many - TGTGCCAGCAGCTTACCGGGGTTTCGAGAGACCCAGTACTTC CASSLPGFRETQYF
13 TRBJ1-6 TRBV6-6 - - TGTGCCAGCAGTTCCTCTACGTATTCACCCCTCCACTTT CASSSSTYSPLHF
16 TRBJ2-5 TRBV28 few TRBD2 TGTGCCAGCAGCCTTTCCCGACTAGCGGGAGTAGAGACCCAGTACTTC CASSLSRLAGVETQYF
14 TRBJ1-1 TRBV5-1 - TRBD1 TGCGCCAGCAGCTTTACAGGGGCGGACACTGAAGCTTTCTTT CASSFTGADTEAFF
12 TRBJ2-3 TRBV9 few - TGTGCCAGCAGCGTAGCGGTAGATACGCAGTATTTT CASSVAVDTQYF
15 TRBJ2-3 TRBV7-9 - TRBD2 TGTGCCAGCAGCTTAGCGGGACTACGCACAGATACGCAGTATTTT CASSLAGLRTDTQYF
14 TRBJ1-1 TRBV20-1 many TRBD1 TGCAGTGCTAGAGATCGGACAGGGGTCTCTGAAGCTTTCTTT CSARDRTGVSEAFF
13 TRBJ1-2 TRBV6-1 few - TGTGCCAGCCGAGAGCCGGGGGGGTATGGCTACACCTTC CASREPGGYGYTF
17 TRBJ1-6 TRBV6-5 many - TGTGCCAGCAGTTACTCGAAGTGGGCAGGGAGTAATTCACCCCTCCACTTT CASSYSKWAGSNSPLHF
14 TRBJ2-3 TRBV6-2/TRBV6-3 once TRBD2 TGTGCCAGCAGAGCGCGGGGGAACACAGATACGCAGTATTTT CASRARGNTDTQYF
16 TRBJ2-1 TRBV20-1 - - TGCAGTGCTAGAGATCGGAGGGGGGGACAGGACAATGAGCAGTTCTTC CSARDRRGGQDNEQFF
13 TRBJ1-1 TRBV20-1 few - TGCAGTGCTAGAGGGCAGGCGGGCACTGAAGCTTTCTTT CSARGQAGTEAFF
15 TRBJ1-5 TRBV7-9 - - TGTGCCAGCAGCCGCGTGGGACCCCCACCGTTGCCCCAGCATTTT CASSRVGPPPLPQHF
13 TRBJ1-2 TRBV7-2 few - TGTGCCAGCAGCTTAAGCAGGGACTATGGCTACACCTTC CASSLSRDYGYTF